This TCR beta chain was identified during a study of blood T cell repertoires in COVID-19. Study information: From the United States, Italy and Spain came samples of acute and convalescent COVID-19. PBMCs, B-cell-depleted T cells, or T cells provided the cDNA or gDNA that made up the material.

V was pared by 6 bases and J by 4 bases, with 3 bases of the junction left unmatched. This CDR3 is 12 amino acids long. The germline V gene encodes CDR1 KGHSH and CDR2 LQKENI. In the authors' workflow: Amplification from reference gene primers served as the basis for estimated nucleated cell counts. Clones were sequenced by immunoSEQ multiplex PCR, and TCRdb holds only the in-frame ones, with some missing. That table furnishes V, J and clone size, whereas the DNA furnished D and trimming. Here the sample spans roughly 190,000 clones, 87% being singletons. V gene TRBV18 combines with J gene TRBJ2-7; 7 positions match TRBD2. Sequencing was carried out using peripheral blood. The clonotype comes from a man in his sixties with active or convalescent COVID-19. CDR3 protein: CASSGTTYEQYF. CDR3 bases: TGTGCCAGCTCCGGGACTACATACGAGCAGTACTTC.